Listed below are T cell receptor beta chains from one sample, sequenced in a study of blood T cell repertoires in COVID-19. The table came from immunoSEQ multiplex PCR; TCRdb's copy has only in-frame clones and leaves some out. The sample holds approximately 100,000 clones, 85% to 90% seen once. Sequences were obtained from peripheral blood. The receptors originated from a human donor in a cohort sampled during active COVID-19. Both conserved end residues are part of each CDR3. The D gene is left open where the match is weak. A clone size is listed for some rows: how often the clone was seen (once, few, many), or a class if it is expanded.

clone size: -; D gene: TRBD1; J gene: TRBJ1-6; V gene: TRBV10-2; CDR3 protein: CASRTGTGLSPLHF; CDR3 DNA: TGCGCCAGCAGGACCGGGACAGGTCTTTCACCCCTCCACTTT
clone size: -; D gene: TRBD1; J gene: TRBJ1-2; V gene: TRBV5-6; CDR3 protein: CASSLLDRTYGYTF; CDR3 DNA: TGTGCCAGCAGCTTGCTGGACAGGACCTATGGCTACACCTTC
clone size: -; D gene: -; J gene: TRBJ2-5; V gene: TRBV5-1; CDR3 protein: CASSLGLQWGREQETQYF; CDR3 DNA: TGCGCCAGCAGCTTAGGCCTTCAATGGGGGCGAGAGCAAGAGACCCAGTACTTC
clone size: -; D gene: -; J gene: TRBJ2-7; V gene: TRBV2; CDR3 protein: CASIGTPVDEQYF; CDR3 DNA: TGTGCCAGCATTGGGACTCCCGTCGACGAGCAGTACTTC
clone size: -; D gene: TRBD2; J gene: TRBJ2-1; V gene: TRBV5-1; CDR3 protein: CASSLGLRGDEQFF; CDR3 DNA: TGCGCCAGCAGCTTAGGTCTCCGGGGGGATGAGCAGTTCTTC
clone size: few; D gene: -; J gene: TRBJ2-1; V gene: TRBV19; CDR3 protein: CASSLGIEQFF; CDR3 DNA: TGTGCCAGTAGCCTCGGGATTGAGCAGTTCTTC
clone size: -; D gene: -; J gene: TRBJ1-6; V gene: TRBV5-5; CDR3 protein: CASSLYRSGSPLHF; CDR3 DNA: TGTGCCAGCAGCTTGTACAGGTCCGGGTCACCCCTCCACTTT
clone size: -; D gene: TRBD1; J gene: TRBJ1-1; V gene: TRBV7-9; CDR3 protein: CASSFGAGGTNTEAFF; CDR3 DNA: TGTGCCAGCAGCTTCGGGGCAGGGGGGACGAACACTGAAGCTTTCTTT
clone size: -; D gene: -; J gene: TRBJ1-6; V gene: TRBV28; CDR3 protein: CASSPPGGVSPLHF; CDR3 DNA: TGTGCCAGCAGCCCCCCGGGCGGGGTTTCACCCCTCCACTTT
clone size: -; D gene: TRBD2; J gene: TRBJ2-7; V gene: TRBV3-1/TRBV3-2; CDR3 protein: CASSKALAGGPRSYEQYF; CDR3 DNA: TGTGCCAGCAGCAAGGCTCTAGCGGGAGGGCCTAGGTCCTACGAGCAGTACTTC
clone size: -; D gene: -; J gene: TRBJ2-5; V gene: TRBV4-2; CDR3 protein: CASSQELAEETQYF; CDR3 DNA: TGTGCCAGCAGCCAAGAGTTAGCGGAAGAGACCCAGTACTTC
clone size: once; D gene: TRBD2; J gene: TRBJ2-3; V gene: TRBV11-3; CDR3 protein: CASSRQRGLTDTQYF; CDR3 DNA: TGTGCCAGCAGCCGGCAGCGGGGGTTGACAGATACGCAGTATTTT
clone size: -; D gene: TRBD1; J gene: TRBJ1-2; V gene: TRBV27; CDR3 protein: CASSEQGNYGYTF; CDR3 DNA: TGTGCCAGCTCAGAACAGGGGAATTACGGCTACACCTTC
clone size: -; D gene: -; J gene: TRBJ2-7; V gene: TRBV5-6; CDR3 protein: CASSLAFTGSYEQYF; CDR3 DNA: TGTGCCAGCAGCTTGGCTTTTACAGGGAGCTACGAGCAGTACTTC
clone size: -; D gene: -; J gene: TRBJ1-2; V gene: TRBV18; CDR3 protein: CASSPAGENYGYTF; CDR3 DNA: TGTGCCAGCTCGCCCGCGGGAGAAAACTATGGCTACACCTTC
clone size: -; D gene: -; J gene: TRBJ2-6; V gene: TRBV27; CDR3 protein: CASSLSGRVLSGANVLTF; CDR3 DNA: TGTGCCAGCAGTTTATCGGGCAGGGTACTCTCTGGGGCCAACGTCCTGACTTTC
clone size: -; D gene: -; J gene: TRBJ1-5; V gene: TRBV19; CDR3 protein: CASSPGRRQVDLLLSQPQHF; CDR3 DNA: TGTGCCAGTAGCCCCGGCCGCCGACAGGTTGACCTTCTATTAAGTCAGCCCCAGCATTTT
clone size: -; D gene: TRBD1; J gene: TRBJ2-3; V gene: TRBV4-2; CDR3 protein: CASSQDRQGAPTDTQYF; CDR3 DNA: TGTGCCAGCAGCCAAGATCGACAGGGGGCCCCCACAGATACGCAGTATTTT
clone size: once; D gene: -; J gene: TRBJ1-1; V gene: TRBV12-2; CDR3 protein: CASRLAWLLCRDTNTEAFF; CDR3 DNA: TGTGCAAGTCGCTTAGCATGGCTTTTGTGCCGGGACACAAACACTGAAGCTTTCTTT